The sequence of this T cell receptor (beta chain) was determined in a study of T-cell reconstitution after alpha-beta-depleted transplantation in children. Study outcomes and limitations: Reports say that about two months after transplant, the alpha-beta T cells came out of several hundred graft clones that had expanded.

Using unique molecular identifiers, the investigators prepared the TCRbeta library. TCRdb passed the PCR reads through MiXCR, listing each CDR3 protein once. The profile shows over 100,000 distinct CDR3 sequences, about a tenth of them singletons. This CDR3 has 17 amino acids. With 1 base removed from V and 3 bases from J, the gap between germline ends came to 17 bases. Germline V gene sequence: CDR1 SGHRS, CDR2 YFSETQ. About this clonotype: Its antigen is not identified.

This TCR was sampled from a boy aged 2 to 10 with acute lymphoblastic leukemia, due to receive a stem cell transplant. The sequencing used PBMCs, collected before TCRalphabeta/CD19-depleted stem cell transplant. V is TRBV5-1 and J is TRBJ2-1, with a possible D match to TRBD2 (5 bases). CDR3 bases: TGCGCCAGCAGCTTGTTAGGAATAGCGCCGATCTACAATGAGCAGTTCTTC. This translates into CASSLLGIAPIYNEQFF.